This T cell receptor beta chain stems from a study of T cell repertoires in cytomegalovirus infection. Study-level information: HLA-B-restricted CMV epitopes that are well studied, plus recently identified HLA-C-restricted ones, were used by the study. TCR beta signatures that were public indicated CMV infection and matching HLA type.

The CDR3 has 16 amino acids. Germline assignment: CDR1 ENHRY and CDR2 SYGVKD. V lost 6 bases to trimming and J lost 1 base, with 17 bases between them. A remark on this clonotype: The target antigen is unknown.

TCRdb passed the reads through MiXCR, listing each CDR3 protein once. The table records some 920,000 distinct CDR3 sequences, approximately 31% of them present only once. Findings of the study overall: Dominant in the ex vivo response were TCR beta clonotypes restricted by HLA-C and specific for CMV.

The chain couples TRBV10-3 to TRBJ2-3; D may be TRBD1 (5 bases). The input for sequencing was cultured CD8+ T cells from PBMCs, taken from culture after CMV antigen stimulation. The origin of this receptor is a human donor in good health (CMV status not recorded). Some clones in this sample may be carry-over from other donors' samples. In DNA, the CDR3 is TGTGCCATCAGGAAGGGGCTAGTGGGTCGCACAGATACGCAGTATTTT. Its translation is CAIRKGLVGRTDTQYF.